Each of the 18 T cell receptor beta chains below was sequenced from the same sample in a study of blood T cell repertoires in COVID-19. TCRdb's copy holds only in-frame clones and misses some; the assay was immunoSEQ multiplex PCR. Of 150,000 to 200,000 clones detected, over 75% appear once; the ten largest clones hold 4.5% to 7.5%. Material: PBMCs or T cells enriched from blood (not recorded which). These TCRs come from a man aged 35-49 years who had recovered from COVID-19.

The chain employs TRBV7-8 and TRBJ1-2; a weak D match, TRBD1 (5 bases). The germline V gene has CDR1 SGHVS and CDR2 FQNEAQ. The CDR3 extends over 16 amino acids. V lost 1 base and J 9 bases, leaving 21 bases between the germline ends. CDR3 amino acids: CASSLGSGFQVSSYTF. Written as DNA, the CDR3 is TGTGCCAGCAGCTTAGGGTCAGGGTTCCAAGTTTCGAGCTACACCTTC.

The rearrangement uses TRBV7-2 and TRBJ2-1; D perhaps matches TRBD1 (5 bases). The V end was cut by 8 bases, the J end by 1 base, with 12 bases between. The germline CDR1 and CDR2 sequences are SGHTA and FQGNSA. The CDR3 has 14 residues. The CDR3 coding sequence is TGTGCCAGCGTTCAACAGGCGTCCTACAATGAGCAGTTCTTC. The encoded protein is CASVQQASYNEQFF.

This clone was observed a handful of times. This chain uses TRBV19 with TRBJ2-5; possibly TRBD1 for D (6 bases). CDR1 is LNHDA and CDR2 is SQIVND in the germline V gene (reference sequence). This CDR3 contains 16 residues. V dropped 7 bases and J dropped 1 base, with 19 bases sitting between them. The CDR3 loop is CASTIGRTGSQETQYF. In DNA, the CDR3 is TGTGCCAGTACCATTGGGAGAACAGGGAGCCAAGAGACCCAGTACTTC.

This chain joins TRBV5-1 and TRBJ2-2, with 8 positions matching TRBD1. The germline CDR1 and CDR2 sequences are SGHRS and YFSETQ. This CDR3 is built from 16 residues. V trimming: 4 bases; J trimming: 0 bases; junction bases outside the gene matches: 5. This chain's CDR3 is CASSLTQGANTGELFF. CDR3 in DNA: TGCGCCAGCAGCCTAACACAGGGGGCGAACACCGGGGAGCTGTTTTTT.

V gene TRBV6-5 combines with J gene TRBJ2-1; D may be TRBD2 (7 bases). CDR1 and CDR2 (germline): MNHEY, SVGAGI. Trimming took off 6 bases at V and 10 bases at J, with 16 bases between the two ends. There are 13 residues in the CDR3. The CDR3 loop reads CASRTTGREEQFF. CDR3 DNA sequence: TGTGCCAGCAGAACTACAGGGAGGGAGGAGCAGTTCTTC.

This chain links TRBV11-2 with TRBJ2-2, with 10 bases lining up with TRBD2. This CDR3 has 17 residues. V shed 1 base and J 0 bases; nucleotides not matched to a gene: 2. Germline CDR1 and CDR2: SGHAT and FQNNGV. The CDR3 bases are TGTGCCAGCAGCTTAGCACTAGCGGGGCCGAACACCGGGGAGCTGTTTTTT. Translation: CASSLALAGPNTGELFF.

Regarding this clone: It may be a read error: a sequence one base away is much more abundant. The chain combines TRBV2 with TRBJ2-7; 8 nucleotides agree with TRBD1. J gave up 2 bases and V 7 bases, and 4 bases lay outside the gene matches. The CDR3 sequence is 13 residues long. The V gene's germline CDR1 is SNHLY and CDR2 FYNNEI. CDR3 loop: CASTLDRAYEQYV. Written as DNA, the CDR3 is TGTGCCAGCACCCTGGACAGGGCCTACGAGCAGTACGTC.

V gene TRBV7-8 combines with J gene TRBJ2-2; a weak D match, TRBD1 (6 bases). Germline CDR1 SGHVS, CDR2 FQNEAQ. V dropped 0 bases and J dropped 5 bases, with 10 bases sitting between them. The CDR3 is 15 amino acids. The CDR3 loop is CASSLAGRGTGELFF. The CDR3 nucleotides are TGTGCCAGCAGCTTAGCCGGCAGGGGAACCGGGGAGCTGTTTTTT.

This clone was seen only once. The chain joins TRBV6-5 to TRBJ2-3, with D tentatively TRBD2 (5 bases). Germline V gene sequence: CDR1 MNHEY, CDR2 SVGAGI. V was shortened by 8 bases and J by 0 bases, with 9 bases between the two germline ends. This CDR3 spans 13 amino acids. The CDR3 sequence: CASAGSSTDTQYF. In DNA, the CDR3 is TGTGCCAGCGCGGGTTCTAGCACAGATACGCAGTATTTT.

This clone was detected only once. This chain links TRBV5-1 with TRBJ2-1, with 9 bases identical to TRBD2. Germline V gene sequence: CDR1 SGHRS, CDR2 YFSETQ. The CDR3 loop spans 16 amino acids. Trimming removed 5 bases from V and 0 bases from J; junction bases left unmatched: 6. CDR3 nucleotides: TGCGCCAGCAGGAGTAGCGGGGGAGGCTCCTACAATGAGCAGTTCTTC. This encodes CASRSSGGGSYNEQFF.

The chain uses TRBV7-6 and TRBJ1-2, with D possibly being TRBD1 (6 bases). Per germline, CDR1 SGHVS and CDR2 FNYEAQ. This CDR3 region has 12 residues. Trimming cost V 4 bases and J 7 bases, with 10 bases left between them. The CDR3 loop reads CASSSGAGGYTF. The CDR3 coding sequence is TGTGCCAGCAGCTCAGGGGCAGGTGGCTACACCTTC. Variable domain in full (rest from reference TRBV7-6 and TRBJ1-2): GAGVSQSPRYKVTKRGQDVALRCDPISGHVSLYWYRQALGQGPEFLTYFNYEAQQDKSGLPNDRFSAERPEGSISTLTIQRTEQRDSAMYRCASSSGAGGYTFGSGTRLTVV.

Written as DNA, the CDR3 is TGTGCAAGTCGCCGTACGGCCCGGGACAGGGGAGGCGGTTGTGGCTACACCTTC. It codes for CASRRTARDRGGGCGYTF. The chain couples TRBV12-2 to TRBJ1-2; the listed D gene, TRBD1, was not tested against the DNA. TRBV12-2 is given as a pseudogene. The CDR3 is made up of 18 amino acids.

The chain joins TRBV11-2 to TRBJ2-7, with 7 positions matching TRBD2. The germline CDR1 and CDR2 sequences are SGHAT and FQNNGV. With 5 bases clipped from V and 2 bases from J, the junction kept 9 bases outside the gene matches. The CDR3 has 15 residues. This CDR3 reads CASSISGTMPYEQYF. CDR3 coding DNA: TGTGCCAGCAGCATCTCCGGGACTATGCCCTACGAGCAGTACTTC.

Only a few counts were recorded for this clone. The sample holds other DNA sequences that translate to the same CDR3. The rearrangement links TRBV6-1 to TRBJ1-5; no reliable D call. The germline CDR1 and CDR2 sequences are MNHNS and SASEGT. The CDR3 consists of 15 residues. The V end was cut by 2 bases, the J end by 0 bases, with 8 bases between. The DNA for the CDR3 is TGTGCCAGCAGTGAACCAGACTATAGCAATCAGCCCCAGCATTTT. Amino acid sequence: CASSEPDYSNQPQHF.

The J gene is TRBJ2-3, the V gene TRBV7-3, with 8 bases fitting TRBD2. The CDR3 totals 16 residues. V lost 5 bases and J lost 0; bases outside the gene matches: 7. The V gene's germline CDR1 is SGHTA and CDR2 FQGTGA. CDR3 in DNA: TGTGCCAGCAGCGAATTTAGCGGGGTTAGCACAGATACGCAGTATTTT. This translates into CASSEFSGVSTDTQYF.

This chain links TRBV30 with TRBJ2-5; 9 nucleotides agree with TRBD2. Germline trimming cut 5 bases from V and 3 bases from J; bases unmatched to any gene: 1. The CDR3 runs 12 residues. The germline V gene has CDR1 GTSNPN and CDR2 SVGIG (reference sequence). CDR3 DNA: TGTGCCTGGGGGACTAGCAAAGAGACCCAGTACTTC. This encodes CAWGTSKETQYF.

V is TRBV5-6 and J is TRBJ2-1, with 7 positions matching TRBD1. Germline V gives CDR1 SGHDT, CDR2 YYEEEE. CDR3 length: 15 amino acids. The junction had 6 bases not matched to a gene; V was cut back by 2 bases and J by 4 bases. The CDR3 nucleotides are TGTGCCAGCAGCTTATACCGGGACAGATACAATGAGCAGTTCTTC. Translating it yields CASSLYRDRYNEQFF.

The CDR3 bases are TGTGCCAGCAACTGGAACACCGGGGAGCTGTTTTTT. Residues: CASNWNTGELFF. The chain carries TRBV3-1 (or the pseudogene TRBV3-2) and TRBJ2-2; D is uncertain. V was clipped by 7 bases and J by 1 base, with 4 bases between them. Germline V lookup: CDR1 LGHDT, CDR2 YNNKEL (reference sequence). The CDR3 is made up of 12 amino acids.